This passage covers 3 T cell receptor beta chains from one sample sequenced in a study of T cells in AML relapse after transplant. A modified RACE PCR on RNA, not multiplex PCR, amplified the TCR chains. TCRdb re-called the PCR reads with MiXCR, one entry per CDR3 protein. Altogether some 1,500 distinct CDR3 sequences are present, roughly 7% being singletons, with the ten largest covering 45% to 50%. The sample in question was bone marrow, either the whole sample or a sorted T cell fraction (not recorded which), obtained in complete remission. These TCRs come from a human donor who had a stem cell transplant for acute myeloid leukemia. Some T cells may be transferred from the graft donor.

Points on this clonotype: One base away lies a much larger clone, so this may be a sequencing read error. The V gene is TRBV12-3 or TRBV12-4, the J gene TRBJ2-1; 9 nucleotides agree with TRBD2. This CDR3 has 16 amino acids. Here the CDR3 DNA reads TGTGCCAGCGGTTTATGGGAGCGGGAGGCCTACAATGAGCAGTTCTTC. Its translation: CASGLWEREAYNEQFF.

This clonotype rates as medium-sized (0.01 to 0.1%). The chain carries TRBV12-3 or TRBV12-4 and TRBJ1-5; 7 positions agree with TRBD1. The V segment lost 3 bases and the J segment 5 bases; nucleotides outside the gene matches: 4. The CDR3 runs 14 residues. The CDR3 here is CASSFGDSYQPQHF. DNA for the CDR3: TGTGCCAGCAGTTTTGGGGACAGCTATCAGCCCCAGCATTTT.

This clonotype is labeled as medium-sized. This chain links TRBV10-1 with TRBJ2-5; no reliable D call. Germline assignment: CDR1 WNHNN and CDR2 SYGVQD (reference sequence). V was clipped by 10 bases and J by 5 bases, with 20 bases between them. This CDR3 is built from 14 residues. The CDR3 nucleotides are TGCGCCACCTCGGGTGAGATGTCAGTGGAGACCCAGTACTTC. Its translation: CATSGEMSVETQYF.